The clone carrying this T cell receptor (beta chain) has at least ten counts. Its antigen is as yet unknown. V was trimmed by 6 bases and J by 4 bases, leaving 15 bases between them. The CDR3 extends over 14 amino acids. Germline V gives CDR1 ENHRY, CDR2 SYGVKD. The data were obtained in a study of CD8 T cells in ankylosing spondylitis. TCRdb fed the 5' RACE reads into MiXCR, producing one record per CDR3 protein. The table has 200,000 to 250,000 distinct CDR3 sequences, about 26% seen once; the top ten hold roughly 6.7%. General study results and limits: Disease-linked clones were reportedly significantly enriched in matched ankylosing spondylitis synovial fluid.

The rearrangement uses TRBV10-3 and TRBJ2-5; D uncertain. The sequencing input was blood, either unsorted or a sorted T cell fraction (not recorded which). This receptor was taken from a male donor with ankylosing spondylitis or in good health (not recorded which). In nucleotides, the CDR3 is TGTGCCATCAGGGTGGCCCTCGAGGCAGAGACCCAGTACTTC. The encoded protein is CAIRVALEAETQYF.